Presented here are 26 T cell receptor beta chains from one specimen sequenced in a study of post-analysis software for immune sequencing data. Study-wide results and caveats: Five or six TRBV segments were significantly more frequent in patients than in controls. TRBV5-6, TRBV5-1 and TRBV20-1 were among these segments.

Unique molecular identifiers were built into the TCR beta cDNA libraries. TCRdb called the PCR reads again in MiXCR, with one record for every CDR3 protein. Of 700,000 to 800,000 distinct CDR3 sequences listed, less than 35% are singletons. No antigen has been identified for these receptors. The sample was blood. The receptors here all came from a girl aged 10-17 years with multiple sclerosis.

This clonotype was seen more than once but under ten times. The chain uses TRBV9 and TRBJ2-3; D uncertain. V dropped 0 bases and J dropped 7 bases, with 12 bases sitting between them. Germline assignment: CDR1 SGDLS and CDR2 YYNGEE. This CDR3 spans 14 amino acids. Here the CDR3 DNA reads TGTGCCAGCAGCGTAGAAGGCCGGCCTTATACGCAGTATTTT. Its translation: CASSVEGRPYTQYF.

The V gene is TRBV7-2, the J gene TRBJ1-6; D perhaps matches TRBD1 (6 bases). The germline V gene has CDR1 SGHTA and CDR2 FQGNSA. This CDR3 is built from 16 residues. V was trimmed by 1 base and J by 10 bases, leaving 17 bases between them. The DNA of the CDR3 is TGTGCCAGCAGCTTAGTTAACGGGGACATTCCCTCACCCCTCCACTTT. It yields the protein CASSLVNGDIPSPLHF.

In its sample, this clonotype was seen a few times. The chain is built from TRBV20-1 and TRBJ2-7; 8 bases are a match to TRBD1. From germline, CDR1 is DFQATT and CDR2 SNEGSKA (reference sequence). Losses at the gene ends were 4 bases for V and 0 bases for J; bases not matched to a gene: 8. This CDR3 region has 15 residues. The CDR3 nucleotides are TGCAGTGCTACCGAGACAGGGGCTTCCTCCTACGAGCAGTACTTC. This translates into CSATETGASSYEQYF.

The V gene is TRBV3-1, the J gene TRBJ1-1; D is unresolved. Trimming cost V 5 bases and J 3 bases, with 13 bases left between them. The CDR3 runs 14 residues. From germline, CDR1 is LGHDT and CDR2 YNNKEL (reference sequence). CDR3 amino acids: CASSFAARDTEAFF. The CDR3 DNA reads TGTGCCAGCAGCTTTGCCGCAAGGGACACTGAAGCTTTCTTT.

The chain recombines TRBV28 with TRBJ2-7, with D tentatively TRBD1 (5 bases). V lost 2 bases and J lost 1, with 18 bases in between. CDR3 length: 17 amino acids. CDR1 is MDHEN, CDR2 SYDVKM, per germline. CDR3 coding DNA: TGTGCCAGCAGTTTAGGGGTTTCCGCAGGGTCGTCCTACGAGCAGTACTTC. This gives the protein CASSLGVSAGSSYEQYF.

The chain uses TRBV7-2 and TRBJ2-1, with D perhaps matching TRBD1 or TRBD2 (5 bases each). Per the germline V gene, CDR1 is SGHTA and CDR2 is FQGNSA. The CDR3 length is 14 residues. With 6 bases removed from V and 13 bases from J, the gap between germline ends came to 22 bases. Written as DNA, the CDR3 is TGTGCCAGCAGACCCGGGGCTGGGATGAGGGCCCAGTTCTTC. This codes for CASRPGAGMRAQFF.

This clonotype was detected only a few times. This rearrangement joins TRBV9 to TRBJ2-7, with 11 bases that match TRBD2. The CDR3 sequence is 17 residues long. From germline, CDR1 is SGDLS and CDR2 YYNGEE. V lost 2 bases to trimming and J lost 2 bases; unmatched junction nucleotides: 9. Here the CDR3 reads CASSVGPSGRLPYEQYF. The CDR3 coding sequence is TGTGCCAGCAGCGTCGGACCTAGCGGGAGGTTGCCCTACGAGCAGTACTTC.

V is TRBV27 and J is TRBJ1-5; 8 bases map to TRBD1. Germline V gene lookup returns CDR1 MNHEY and CDR2 SMNVEV (reference sequence). Trimming removed 8 bases from V and 11 bases from J; junction bases left unmatched: 8. This CDR3 has 12 residues. The CDR3 sequence is CASHGQGKAQHF. Written as DNA, the CDR3 is TGTGCCAGCCATGGACAGGGCAAAGCCCAGCATTTT.

The rearrangement joins TRBV18 to TRBJ2-1; 7 bases are a match to TRBD2. V trimming: 3 bases; J trimming: 5 bases; junction bases outside the gene matches: 1. This CDR3 is built from 13 residues. Germline-derived CDR1 and CDR2 are KGHSH and LQKENI. CDR3 loop: CASSPGTNNEQFF. CDR3 bases: TGTGCCAGCTCACCCGGGACTAACAATGAGCAGTTCTTC. The full variable domain, in which reference TRBV18 and TRBJ2-1 provide the parts outside the CDR3, is NAGVMQNPRHLVRRRGQEARLRCSPMKGHSHVYWYRQLPEEGLKFMVYLQKENIIDESGMPKERFSAEFPKEGPSILRIQQVVRGDSAAYFCASSPGTNNEQFFGPGTRLTVL.

This clonotype was counted many times. The genes are TRBV5-1 and TRBJ2-1; 14 bases are a match to TRBD2. Per germline, CDR1 SGHRS and CDR2 YFSETQ. The CDR3 has 18 amino acids. V was pared by 3 bases and J by 0 bases, with 5 bases of the junction left unmatched. CDR3 region: CASSSGLAGAFSYNEQFF. The DNA of the CDR3 is TGCGCCAGCAGCTCGGGACTAGCGGGGGCCTTCTCCTACAATGAGCAGTTCTTC.

The chain carries TRBV18 and TRBJ2-7, with 7 bases lining up with TRBD2. Germline assignment: CDR1 KGHSH and CDR2 LQKENI. The trim removed 3 bases at V and 3 bases at J, leaving 5 bases unmatched. The length of the CDR3 is 14 residues. CDR3 amino acids: CASSPGWGGYEQYF. The CDR3, as DNA: TGTGCCAGCTCACCGGGATGGGGGGGCTACGAGCAGTACTTC. The full variable domain, rest sourced from reference TRBV18 and TRBJ2-7, is NAGVMQNPRHLVRRRGQEARLRCSPMKGHSHVYWYRQLPEEGLKFMVYLQKENIIDESGMPKERFSAEFPKEGPSILRIQQVVRGDSAAYFCASSPGWGGYEQYFGPGTRLTVT.

The chain links TRBV5-6 to TRBJ1-1; D gene unclear. This CDR3 has 16 amino acids. Trimming took off 4 bases at V and 3 bases at J, with 19 bases between the two ends. The germline CDR1 and CDR2 sequences are SGHDT and YYEEEE. The CDR3 loop reads CASSPWGGSMDTEAFF. CDR3 DNA sequence: TGTGCCAGCAGCCCCTGGGGTGGATCTATGGACACTGAAGCTTTCTTT.

This clonotype occurred many times. At one boundary the junction diverges from the germline segment, which might be a read error. The rearrangement joins TRBV5-1 to TRBJ2-3, with 8 bases aligning to TRBD2. This CDR3 region has 16 residues. The germline gives CDR1 SGHRS, CDR2 YFSETQ. The CDR3 here is CASRLGRGAPTDTQYF. The CDR3 nucleotides read TGCGCCAGCAGGTTGGGGCGGGGGGCCCCGACAGATACGCAGTATTTT.

The chain carries TRBV27 and TRBJ1-2; D possibly corresponds to TRBD1 (5 bases). CDR1 MNHEY and CDR2 SMNVEV come from the germline V gene (reference sequence). V was shortened by 4 bases and J by 5 bases, with 17 bases between the two germline ends. The length of the CDR3 is 15 residues. CDR3 DNA sequence: TGTGCCAGCAGTTCACCTACCAGGGATCGGTATGGCTACACCTTC. It specifies CASSSPTRDRYGYTF.

This chain joins TRBV7-9 and TRBJ2-1; D possibly corresponds to TRBD2 (5 bases). V was cut by 4 bases and J by 6 bases, with 10 bases left in between. Germline V gene sequence: CDR1 SEHNR, CDR2 FQNEAQ (reference sequence). This CDR3 is 13 amino acids long. The DNA for the CDR3 is TGTGCCAGCAGCTCCTGGACTGTCAATGAGCAGTTCTTC. Amino acids: CASSSWTVNEQFF.

The rearrangement joins TRBV25-1 to TRBJ2-6, with 7 bases that match TRBD1. There are 14 residues in the CDR3. Germline assignment: CDR1 MGHDK and CDR2 SYGVNS. Trimming removed 7 bases from V and 4 bases from J; junction bases left unmatched: 4. The CDR3 DNA follows: TGTGCCAGCATCACAGGGGACGGGGCCAACGTCCTGACTTTC. Amino acids: CASITGDGANVLTF.

The chain joins TRBV7-9 to TRBJ2-1, with a weak D call TRBD1 (6 bases). Per germline, CDR1 SEHNR and CDR2 FQNEAQ (reference sequence). Trimming cost V 3 bases and J 0 bases, with 9 bases left between them. The CDR3 loop spans 15 amino acids. CDR3: CASSFSDSSYNEQFF. The CDR3 DNA reads TGTGCCAGCAGCTTTTCGGACAGCTCCTACAATGAGCAGTTCTTC.

The chain links TRBV29-1 to TRBJ2-7, with 9 bases that match TRBD1. CDR1 and CDR2 (germline): SQVTM, ANQGSEA. J was trimmed by 8 bases and V by 5 bases; bases with no gene match: 10. The CDR3 is 13 residues long. CDR3 region: CSVRSTGGPKQYF. The CDR3 coding sequence is TGCAGCGTTAGATCTACAGGGGGCCCCAAGCAGTACTTC.

The gene calls are TRBV6-2 or TRBV6-3 and TRBJ2-7; D not certain. The CDR3 totals 14 residues. The V gene's germline CDR1 is MNHEY and CDR2 SVGEGT. V was trimmed by 4 bases and J by 0 bases, leaving 10 bases between them. The CDR3 protein is CASSFRSSSYEQYF. DNA of the CDR3: TGTGCCAGCAGTTTCCGGTCCAGCTCCTACGAGCAGTACTTC.

In this sample, this clonotype turned up a few times. In DNA form, the CDR3 reads TGTGCCAGTGAGGTGAGCTCCTACAATGAGCAGTTCTTC. Encoded protein: CASEVSSYNEQFF. The gene calls are TRBV6-1 and TRBJ2-1; D call uncertain. This CDR3 contains 13 residues. Germline CDR1 is MNHNS and CDR2 is SASEGT. V lost 9 bases to trimming and J lost 0 bases, with 9 bases between them.

J is TRBJ2-1 and V is TRBV13; D is possibly TRBD1 (6 bases). From germline, CDR1 is PRHDT and CDR2 FYEKMQ (reference sequence). V was cut by 4 bases and J by 6 bases, with 16 bases left in between. The CDR3 spans 15 residues. The chain's CDR3 is CASSSGTGRGNEQFF. The DNA for the CDR3 is TGTGCCAGCAGCTCCGGAACGGGCAGGGGCAATGAGCAGTTCTTC.

The V call is TRBV29-1, the J call TRBJ1-4; D remains ambiguous. The germline V gene encodes CDR1 SQVTM and CDR2 ANQGSEA. Trimming removed 7 bases at V and 0 bases at J, with 9 bases between. The CDR3 has 13 residues. In DNA, the CDR3 is TGCAGCGCCGGACGTGCAACTAATGAAAAACTGTTTTTT. Translating gives CSAGRATNEKLFF.

The V call is TRBV29-1, the J call TRBJ2-7; tentative D call: TRBD2 (5 bases). V lost 6 bases and J 2 bases, leaving 11 bases between the germline ends. The CDR3 contains 12 residues. The germline gives CDR1 SQVTM, CDR2 ANQGSEA. The CDR3 nucleotides are TGCAGCGTAGCCGGGATGACCTACGAGCAGTACTTC. It encodes CSVAGMTYEQYF.

This clonotype was seen a few times. The chain is built from TRBV20-1 and TRBJ2-5; D is ambiguous. CDR1 DFQATT and CDR2 SNEGSKA come from the germline V gene (reference sequence). This CDR3 is 13 amino acids long. The ends were cut back, 0 bases at V and 9 bases at J, with 14 bases in the middle. The CDR3, as DNA: TGCAGTGCTAGAGATCTCCCCGCGCTGTCCCAGTACTTC. It yields the protein CSARDLPALSQYF.

In this sample, this clonotype turned up a few times. The rearrangement uses TRBV20-1 and TRBJ1-5; no firm D call. The germline V gene encodes CDR1 DFQATT and CDR2 SNEGSKA (reference sequence). The V gene lost 5 bases and the J gene lost 5 bases, with 13 bases spanning the gap. The CDR3 runs to 13 residues. Written as DNA, the CDR3 is TGCAGTGCTCCTCGTACCGCCTATCAGCCCCAGCATTTT. It specifies CSAPRTAYQPQHF.

The rearrangement links TRBV15 to TRBJ2-7, with 9 nucleotides matching TRBD1. The V gene's germline CDR1 is LNHNV and CDR2 YYDKDF (reference sequence). CDR3 length: 14 residues. Trimming at V came to 0 bases and at J to 7 bases, leaving 4 bases not matched to a gene. In nucleotides, the CDR3 is TGTGCCACCAGCAGAGAGACAGGGGGGCATGAGCAGTACTTC. Its protein product is CATSRETGGHEQYF.